The present entry profiles one TCR beta chain with its context. V was trimmed by 0 bases and J by 5 bases, leaving 9 bases between them. The germline V gene encodes CDR1 SGHRS and CDR2 YFSETQ. The CDR3 totals 15 residues. The method was immunoSEQ multiplex PCR; TCRdb's version includes in-frame clones alone and lacks a portion of them. The sample includes about 180,000 clones, roughly 82% seen only once; the top ten take approximately 16%. This record belongs to a study of blood T cell repertoires in COVID-19. Source material: PBMCs or T cells enriched from blood (not recorded which). The origin of this receptor is a man aged 50-59 years who had recovered from COVID-19. The gene calls are TRBV5-1 and TRBJ1-6, with TRBD1 as a possible D gene (5 bases). Written as DNA, the CDR3 is TGCGCCAGCAGCTTGGTGGGCAGGGATAATTCACCCCTCCACTTT. Its translation: CASSLVGRDNSPLHF.